Following are 26 T cell receptor beta chains from one sample sequenced in a study of CD8 T cells in Susac syndrome. With random hexamers, reverse transcription was performed on about 0.5 to 1 ug of RNA. TCRdb independently ran MiXCR on the immunoSEQ multiplex PCR reads; one entry per CDR3 protein. The sample includes about 300,000 distinct CDR3 sequences, over 75% of them seen just once. Sequenced sample: CD8+ T cells from PBMCs. The receptors derive from a human donor with multiple sclerosis.

The chain joins TRBV6-5 to TRBJ2-1; D uncertain. Trimming cost V 6 bases and J 6 bases, with 15 bases left between them. The CDR3 runs 14 residues. The germline V gene encodes CDR1 MNHEY and CDR2 SVGAGI. The CDR3: CASSQYSLGNEQFF. The CDR3 coding sequence is TGTGCCAGCAGCCAATACAGCCTGGGCAATGAGCAGTTCTTC.

The J gene is TRBJ2-1, the V gene TRBV12-5, with TRBD1 matching over 10 bases. The germline CDR1 and CDR2 sequences are LGHNT and FRNRAP. Trimming removed 3 bases from V and 7 bases from J; junction bases left unmatched: 6. The CDR3 has 15 amino acids. The DNA of the CDR3 is TGTGCTAGTGGTTTTGGGGACAGGGGTGGGAATGAGCAGTTCTTC. This gives the protein CASGFGDRGGNEQFF.

This clonotype was observed a handful of times. The rearrangement uses TRBV27 and TRBJ2-1; 8 nucleotides match TRBD2. The CDR3 covers 15 residues. The germline V gene encodes CDR1 MNHEY and CDR2 SMNVEV (reference sequence). Unmatched junction bases numbered 2, after V lost 2 bases and J lost 2 bases. The CDR3 nucleotides read TGTGCCAGCAGTTTAGGTAGCGGGGCCTACAATGAGCAGTTCTTC. Translating gives CASSLGSGAYNEQFF.

J is TRBJ2-2 and V is TRBV24-1; 10 bases match TRBD2. Per germline, CDR1 KGHDR and CDR2 SFDVKD. Unmatched junction bases numbered 6, after V lost 2 bases and J lost 4 bases. The CDR3 covers 17 residues. The CDR3 DNA is TGTGCCACCAGTGATTACCGGGGACTAGCGACCACCGGGGAGCTGTTTTTT. Its translation: CATSDYRGLATTGELFF.

In this sample, this clonotype turned up once. The chain recombines TRBV4-3 with TRBJ1-1; D gene ambiguous. The CDR3 covers 14 residues. Germline values: CDR1 LGHNA, CDR2 YSLEER. V lost 4 bases, J lost 6 bases, and 15 bases lay in between. CDR3 loop: CASSPDPTGSEAFF. CDR3 bases: TGCGCCAGCAGCCCGGATCCGACTGGGTCTGAAGCTTTCTTT.

This chain joins TRBV9 and TRBJ1-2; 10 bases fit TRBD1. The germline V gene has CDR1 SGDLS and CDR2 YYNGEE. Unmatched junction bases numbered 4, after V lost 2 bases and J lost 6 bases. The CDR3 has 14 residues. CDR3 DNA: TGTGCCAGCAGCGTGGGACAGGGGAGGAATGGCTACACCTTC. It specifies CASSVGQGRNGYTF.

The V and J genes are TRBV7-9 and TRBJ1-4, with TRBD1 matching 10 bases. This CDR3 is built from 14 residues. Germline assignment: CDR1 SEHNR and CDR2 FQNEAQ (reference sequence). V lost 4 bases to trimming and J lost 8 bases; unmatched junction nucleotides: 4. This CDR3 is CASSSTGGEEKLFF. The CDR3 bases are TGTGCCAGCAGCTCGACAGGGGGCGAGGAAAAACTGTTTTTT.

The chain couples TRBV27 to TRBJ2-3, with TRBD1 matching over 10 bases. The CDR3 has 17 amino acids. Germline-derived CDR1 and CDR2 are MNHEY and SMNVEV (reference sequence). The junction had 13 bases not matched to a gene; V was cut back by 5 bases and J by 5 bases. CDR3 amino acids: CASSPLTRQGAKDTQYF. The DNA of the CDR3 is TGTGCCAGCAGTCCTCTAACTCGACAGGGGGCGAAAGATACGCAGTATTTT.

The chain has TRBV5-1 and TRBJ2-7, with D perhaps TRBD1 or TRBD2 (5 bases each). The V and J ends lost 3 bases and 2 bases respectively, with 9 bases between them. CDR1 and CDR2 (germline): SGHRS, YFSETQ. The CDR3 runs 13 residues. Here the CDR3 reads CASSSGAPYEQYF. The CDR3 DNA follows: TGCGCCAGCAGCTCCGGGGCCCCCTACGAGCAGTACTTC. The entire variable domain, with the rest obtained from reference TRBV5-1 and TRBJ2-7, is as follows: KAGVTQTPRYLIKTRGQQVTLSCSPISGHRSVSWYQQTPGQGLQFLFEYFSETQRNKGNFPGRFSGRQFSNSRSEMNVSTLELGDSALYLCASSSGAPYEQYFGPGTRLTVT.

The chain has TRBV4-3 and TRBJ2-1, with 9 nucleotides matching TRBD2. V was pared by 1 base and J by 4 bases, with 11 bases of the junction left unmatched. Germline V gene sequence: CDR1 LGHNA, CDR2 YSLEER. The CDR3 extends over 18 amino acids. The CDR3 sequence: CASSQALAGASKYNEQFF. The DNA for the CDR3 is TGCGCCAGCAGCCAAGCCTTAGCGGGAGCATCGAAGTACAATGAGCAGTTCTTC.

This clonotype was counted a single time. This chain uses TRBV30 with TRBJ2-1; D possibly uses TRBD1 or TRBD2 (5 bases each). V lost 7 bases and J 7 bases, leaving 14 bases between the germline ends. Germline CDR1 and CDR2: GTSNPN and SVGIG (reference sequence). This CDR3 spans 12 amino acids. CDR3 nucleotide sequence: TGTGCCTTGGCCGGGACGGATAATGAGCAGTTCTTC. Translation gives CALAGTDNEQFF. Drawing the rest from reference TRBV30 and TRBJ2-1, the complete variable domain is SQTIHQWPATLVQPVGSPLSLECTVEGTSNPNLYWYRQAAGRGLQLLFYSVGIGQISSEVPQNLSASRPQDRQFILSSKKLLLSDSGFYLCALAGTDNEQFFGPGTRLTVL.

The chain links TRBV4-2 to TRBJ1-2; 9 positions match TRBD1. J lost 1 base, V lost 4 bases, and 22 bases had no gene match. CDR1 and CDR2 (germline): LGHNA, YNFKEQ. The CDR3 consists of 21 residues. CDR3 protein: CASSPGLKMGQGGFNNYGYTF. The CDR3 nucleotides read TGTGCCAGCAGCCCAGGTCTTAAAATGGGACAGGGAGGATTTAATAACTATGGCTACACCTTC.

The rearrangement uses TRBV19 and TRBJ2-1; 8 bases are shared with TRBD2. Germline CDR1 is LNHDA and CDR2 is SQIVND (reference sequence). The length of the CDR3 is 15 residues. The ends lost 4 bases at V and 0 bases at J; junction bases unmatched: 2. The CDR3 DNA sequence: TGTGCCAGTAGTAGGAGCGGGAGCTCCTACAATGAGCAGTTCTTC. This translates into CASSRSGSSYNEQFF.

The chain joins TRBV6-2 or TRBV6-3 to TRBJ2-5; 7 bases fit TRBD2. With 2 bases clipped from V and 3 bases from J, the junction kept 18 bases outside the gene matches. This CDR3 is 19 amino acids long. Looked up from germline, CDR1 is MNHEY and CDR2 is SVGEGT. CDR3: CASSYRPSGYNFGEETQYF. Written as DNA, the CDR3 is TGTGCCAGCAGTTACAGACCTAGCGGCTACAATTTCGGCGAAGAGACCCAGTACTTC.

J is TRBJ2-7 and V is TRBV6-6, with a possible D match to TRBD2 (6 bases). Per germline, CDR1 MNHNY and CDR2 SVGAGI (reference sequence). The ends were cut back, 2 bases at V and 0 bases at J, with 11 bases in the middle. CDR3 length equals 15 residues. The CDR3 loop is CASSYRGEISYEQYF. CDR3 DNA sequence: TGTGCCAGCAGTTACCGCGGGGAGATCTCCTACGAGCAGTACTTC.

J is TRBJ2-2 and V is TRBV9; no clear D gene. The germline gives CDR1 SGDLS, CDR2 YYNGEE. V lost 3 bases and J 0 bases, leaving 15 bases between the germline ends. This CDR3 region has 17 residues. The CDR3 DNA reads TGTGCCAGCAGCGGCGCCTTTTCCGGATCGAACACCGGGGAGCTGTTTTTT. Residues: CASSGAFSGSNTGELFF.

The V call is TRBV4-1, the J call TRBJ2-5; D not certain. V lost 0 bases and J lost 3, with 11 bases in between. The CDR3 spans 15 residues. CDR1 is MGHRA, CDR2 YSYEKL, per germline. CDR3 in DNA: TGCGCCAGCAGCCAAGATCTCATGCTGGAAGAGACCCAGTACTTC. Translation gives CASSQDLMLEETQYF.

This clonotype was picked up one time. The chain joins TRBV6-5 to TRBJ2-3; 11 positions match TRBD2. The V segment lost 1 base and the J segment 2 bases; nucleotides outside the gene matches: 5. The CDR3 is made up of 17 amino acids. The V gene's germline CDR1 is MNHEY and CDR2 SVGAGI. In nucleotides, the CDR3 is TGTGCCAGCAGTTACTGGGGACTAGCGGAAGACACAGATACGCAGTATTTT. Its translation: CASSYWGLAEDTDTQYF.

The J gene is TRBJ2-5, the V gene TRBV12-3 or TRBV12-4; D gene uncertain. V lost 6 bases to trimming and J lost 4 bases, with 15 bases between them. There are 14 residues in the CDR3. Here the CDR3 DNA reads TGTGCCAGCAGAAGCCCCGGAGTGTCAGAGACCCAGTACTTC. Translated: CASRSPGVSETQYF.

The rearrangement uses TRBV4-1 and TRBJ2-1; TRBD2 matches at 8 bases. Trimming removed 0 bases from V and 8 bases from J; junction bases left unmatched: 12. The CDR3 is 17 residues long. Germline V gene lookup returns CDR1 MGHRA and CDR2 YSYEKL. DNA for the CDR3: TGCGCCAGCAGCCAAGATTCTCCGGGACTAGGGGTTTATGAGCAGTTCTTC. Protein sequence: CASSQDSPGLGVYEQFF.

CDR3 protein: CASSQDLPYEQYF. CDR3 sequence (DNA): TGTGCCAGCAGCCAAGATCTCCCCTACGAGCAGTACTTC. The chain joins TRBV4-2 to TRBJ2-7; D ambiguous. This CDR3 comprises 13 residues. The V end lost 0 bases, the J end lost 2 bases, and 5 bases lay between the germline ends. CDR1 is LGHNA and CDR2 is YNFKEQ in the germline V gene.

The chain couples TRBV6-2 or TRBV6-3 to TRBJ2-7; D uncertain. V was shortened by 0 bases and J by 0 bases, with 6 bases between the two germline ends. The CDR3 runs 14 residues. Germline loops: CDR1 MNHEY, CDR2 SVGEGT. The CDR3 loop reads CASSYSTFSYEQYF. In DNA form, the CDR3 reads TGTGCCAGCAGTTACTCTACTTTCTCCTACGAGCAGTACTTC.

The chain couples TRBV6-2 or TRBV6-3 to TRBJ2-7; D unclear. V was pared by 4 bases and J by 0 bases, with 10 bases between. Looked up from germline, CDR1 is MNHEY and CDR2 is SVGEGT. This CDR3 has 14 amino acids. The CDR3 DNA reads TGTGCCAGCAGTTGGCTCTCCAGCTCCTACGAGCAGTACTTC. Amino acids: CASSWLSSSYEQYF.

The chain has TRBV27 and TRBJ2-6; 15 bases fit TRBD2. Looked up from germline, CDR1 is MNHEY and CDR2 is SMNVEV (reference sequence). V shed 5 bases, J shed 1 base, and the junction held 9 bases outside the gene matches. The CDR3 is 20 amino acids. CDR3 coding DNA: TGTGCCAGCAGTAATGGGGGACTAGCGGGAGGAACTTCTGGGGCCAACGTCCTGACTTTC. Amino acids: CASSNGGLAGGTSGANVLTF.

As DNA, the CDR3 is TGTGCCAGCAGTTGGGGGACAGTCAGCTCCTACGAGCAGTACTTC. Amino acids: CASSWGTVSSYEQYF. The chain employs TRBV27 and TRBJ2-7; TRBD1 matches 7 bases. This CDR3 has 15 amino acids. V gave up 4 bases and J gave up 0 bases; unmatched junction bases: 6. CDR1 is MNHEY and CDR2 is SMNVEV in the germline V gene (reference sequence).

This clonotype appeared a single time. This chain joins TRBV27 and TRBJ2-5, with TRBD2 matching over 14 bases. V lost 4 bases, J lost 5 bases, and 12 bases stayed unmatched. The CDR3 runs to 18 residues. Germline-derived CDR1 and CDR2 are MNHEY and SMNVEV (reference sequence). Here the CDR3 DNA reads TGTGCCAGCAGTTCCGGACTAGCGGGAGGAGGGCCGGGTGAGACCCAGTACTTC. Translated: CASSSGLAGGGPGETQYF.